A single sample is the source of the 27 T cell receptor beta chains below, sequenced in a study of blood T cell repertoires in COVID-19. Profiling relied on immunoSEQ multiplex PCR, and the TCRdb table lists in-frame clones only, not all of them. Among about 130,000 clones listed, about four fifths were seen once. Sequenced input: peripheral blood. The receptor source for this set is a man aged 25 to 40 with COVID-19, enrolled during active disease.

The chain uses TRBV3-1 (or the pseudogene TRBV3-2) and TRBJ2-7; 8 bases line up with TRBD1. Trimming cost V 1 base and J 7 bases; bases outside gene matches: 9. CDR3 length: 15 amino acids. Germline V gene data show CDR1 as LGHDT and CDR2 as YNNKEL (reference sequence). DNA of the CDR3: TGTGCCAGCAGCCAAGTTGTACAGGGGGAGCAAGAGCAGTACTTC. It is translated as CASSQVVQGEQEQYF.

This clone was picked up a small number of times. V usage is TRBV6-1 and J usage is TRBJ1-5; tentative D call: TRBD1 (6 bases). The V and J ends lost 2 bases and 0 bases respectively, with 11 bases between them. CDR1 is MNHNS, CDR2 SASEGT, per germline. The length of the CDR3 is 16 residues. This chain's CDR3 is CASSERGHFSNQPQHF. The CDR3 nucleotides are TGTGCCAGCAGTGAAAGGGGACACTTTAGCAATCAGCCCCAGCATTTT.

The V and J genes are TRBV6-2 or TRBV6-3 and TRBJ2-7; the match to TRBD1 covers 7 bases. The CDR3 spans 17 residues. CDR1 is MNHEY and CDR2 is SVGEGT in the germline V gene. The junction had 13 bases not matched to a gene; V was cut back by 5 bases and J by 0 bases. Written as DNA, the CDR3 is TGTGCCAGCAGTGTCCCTGCCGGGACAGAAAACTCCTACGAGCAGTACTTC. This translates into CASSVPAGTENSYEQYF.

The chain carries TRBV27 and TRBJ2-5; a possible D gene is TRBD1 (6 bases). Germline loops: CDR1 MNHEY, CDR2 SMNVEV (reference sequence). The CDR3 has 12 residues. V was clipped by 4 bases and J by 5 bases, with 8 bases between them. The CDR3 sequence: CASSSQGETQYF. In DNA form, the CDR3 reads TGTGCCAGCAGTTCCCAGGGGGAGACCCAGTACTTC.

The CDR3 DNA follows: TGTGCCAGCAGCGTGGACAGGGGGCCCTCGTACGAGCAGTACTTC. It specifies CASSVDRGPSYEQYF. The V call is TRBV7-3, the J call TRBJ2-7; 11 bases map to TRBD1. The trim removed 5 bases at V and 4 bases at J, leaving 7 bases unmatched. Per the germline V gene, CDR1 is SGHTA and CDR2 is FQGTGA. This CDR3 region has 15 residues.

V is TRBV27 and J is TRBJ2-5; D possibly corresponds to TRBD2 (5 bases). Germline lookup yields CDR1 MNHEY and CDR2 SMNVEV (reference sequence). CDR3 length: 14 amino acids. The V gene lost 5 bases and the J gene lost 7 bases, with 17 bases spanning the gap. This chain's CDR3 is CASSTQGPRGTQYF. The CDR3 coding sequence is TGTGCCAGCAGTACTCAAGGACCACGGGGGACCCAGTACTTC.

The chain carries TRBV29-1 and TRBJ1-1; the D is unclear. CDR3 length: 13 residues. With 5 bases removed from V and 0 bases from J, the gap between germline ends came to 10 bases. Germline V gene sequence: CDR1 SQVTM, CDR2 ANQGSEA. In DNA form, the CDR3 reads TGCAGCGTTCGGTCGGGTTTGAACACTGAAGCTTTCTTT. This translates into CSVRSGLNTEAFF.

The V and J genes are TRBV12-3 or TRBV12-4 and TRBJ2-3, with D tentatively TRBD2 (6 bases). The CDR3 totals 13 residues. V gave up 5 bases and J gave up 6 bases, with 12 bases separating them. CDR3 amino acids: CASSPDRGDTQYF. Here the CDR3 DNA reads TGTGCCAGCAGTCCCGATCGGGGGGATACGCAGTATTTT.

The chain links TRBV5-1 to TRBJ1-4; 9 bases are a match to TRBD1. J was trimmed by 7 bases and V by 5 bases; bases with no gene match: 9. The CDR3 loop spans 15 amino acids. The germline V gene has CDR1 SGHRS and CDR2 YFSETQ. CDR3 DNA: TGCGCCAGCAGGTTAGGACAGGGGCAAGGTGAAAAACTGTTTTTT. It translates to CASRLGQGQGEKLFF.

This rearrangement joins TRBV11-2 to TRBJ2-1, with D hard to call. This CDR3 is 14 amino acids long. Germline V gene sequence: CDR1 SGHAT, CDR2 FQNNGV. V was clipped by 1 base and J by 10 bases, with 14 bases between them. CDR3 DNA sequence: TGTGCCAGCAGCTTAGGAGGTCTGAGATACGAGCAGTTCTTC. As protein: CASSLGGLRYEQFF.

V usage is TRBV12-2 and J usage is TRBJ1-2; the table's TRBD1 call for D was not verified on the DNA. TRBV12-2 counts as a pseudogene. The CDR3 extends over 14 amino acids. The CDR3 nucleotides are TGTGCAAGTCGCTTAGTTTTAGCAGGGGGCAGCTACACCTTC. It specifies CASRLVLAGGSYTF.

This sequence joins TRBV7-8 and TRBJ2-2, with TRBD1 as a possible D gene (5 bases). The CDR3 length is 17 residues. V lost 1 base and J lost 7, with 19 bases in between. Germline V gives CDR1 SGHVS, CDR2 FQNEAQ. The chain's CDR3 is CASSLVFIRLQGGELFF. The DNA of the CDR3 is TGTGCCAGCAGCTTAGTGTTCATTCGTCTTCAGGGCGGGGAGCTGTTTTTT.

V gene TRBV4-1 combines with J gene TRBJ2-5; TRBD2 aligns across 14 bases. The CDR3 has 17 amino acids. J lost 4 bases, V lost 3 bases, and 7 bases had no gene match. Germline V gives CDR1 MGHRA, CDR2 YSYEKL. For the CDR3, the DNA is TGCGCCAGCAGCCACTCCGGACTAGCGGGAGGAATAGAGACCCAGTACTTC. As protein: CASSHSGLAGGIETQYF.

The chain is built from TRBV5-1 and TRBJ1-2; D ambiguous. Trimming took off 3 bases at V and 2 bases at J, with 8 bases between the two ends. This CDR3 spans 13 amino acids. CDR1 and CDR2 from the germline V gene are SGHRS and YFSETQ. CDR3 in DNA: TGCGCCAGCAGCTCGGACTCGAACTATGGCTACACCTTC. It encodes CASSSDSNYGYTF.

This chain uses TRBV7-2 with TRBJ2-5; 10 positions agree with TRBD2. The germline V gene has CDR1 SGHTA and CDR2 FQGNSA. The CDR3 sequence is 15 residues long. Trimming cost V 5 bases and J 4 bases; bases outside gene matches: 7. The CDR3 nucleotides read TGTGCCAGCAGCGTGAGCGGGGGGGTTCGAGAGACCCAGTACTTC. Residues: CASSVSGGVRETQYF.

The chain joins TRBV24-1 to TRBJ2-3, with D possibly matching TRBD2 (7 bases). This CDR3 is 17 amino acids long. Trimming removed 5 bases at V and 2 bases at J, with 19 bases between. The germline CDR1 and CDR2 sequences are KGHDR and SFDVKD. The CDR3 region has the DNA TGTGCCACCAGTGCCCCCTGGGGAGGGGGAGCCACAGATACGCAGTATTTT. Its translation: CATSAPWGGGATDTQYF.

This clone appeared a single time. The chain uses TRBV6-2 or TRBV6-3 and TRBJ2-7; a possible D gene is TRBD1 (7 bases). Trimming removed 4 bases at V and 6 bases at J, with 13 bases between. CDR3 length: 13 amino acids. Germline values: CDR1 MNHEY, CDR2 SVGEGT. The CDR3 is CASSLTRQGEQYF. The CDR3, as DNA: TGTGCCAGCAGTTTGACTAGACAGGGCGAGCAGTACTTC.

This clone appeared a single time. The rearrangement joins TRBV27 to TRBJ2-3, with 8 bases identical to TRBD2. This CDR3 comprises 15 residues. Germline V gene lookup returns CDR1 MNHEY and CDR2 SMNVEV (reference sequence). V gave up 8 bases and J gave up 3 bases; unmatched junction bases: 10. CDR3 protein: CASGPSGGRTDTQYF. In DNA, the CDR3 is TGTGCCAGCGGCCCGAGCGGGGGTCGTACAGATACGCAGTATTTT.

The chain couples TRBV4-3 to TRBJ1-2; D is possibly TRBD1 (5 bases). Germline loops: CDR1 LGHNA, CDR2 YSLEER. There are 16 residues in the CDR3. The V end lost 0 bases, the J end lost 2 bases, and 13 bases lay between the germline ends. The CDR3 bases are TGCGCCAGCAGCCAAGATAGGGGAAGATCCAACTATGGCTACACCTTC. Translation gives CASSQDRGRSNYGYTF.

This CDR3 is CASSPWTGASTDTQYF. DNA of the CDR3: TGTGCCAGCAGCCCCTGGACGGGAGCTAGCACAGATACGCAGTATTTT. The chain couples TRBV4-2 to TRBJ2-3, with D tentatively TRBD2 (6 bases). Germline V gene data show CDR1 as LGHNA and CDR2 as YNFKEQ. V was shortened by 4 bases and J by 0 bases, with 14 bases between the two germline ends. The CDR3 contains 16 residues.

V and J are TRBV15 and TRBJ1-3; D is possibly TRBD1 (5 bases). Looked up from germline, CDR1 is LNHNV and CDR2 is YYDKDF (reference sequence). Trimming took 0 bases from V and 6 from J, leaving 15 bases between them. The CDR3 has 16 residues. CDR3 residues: CATSREGGTGVNTIYF. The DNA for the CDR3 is TGTGCCACCAGCAGAGAGGGGGGGACCGGCGTAAACACCATATATTTT.

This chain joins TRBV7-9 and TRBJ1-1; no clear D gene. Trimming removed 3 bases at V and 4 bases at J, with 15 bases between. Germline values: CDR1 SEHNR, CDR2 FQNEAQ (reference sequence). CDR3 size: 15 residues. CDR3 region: CASSLYLAGGTEAFF. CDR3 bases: TGTGCCAGCAGCTTGTATTTGGCCGGCGGCACTGAAGCTTTCTTT.

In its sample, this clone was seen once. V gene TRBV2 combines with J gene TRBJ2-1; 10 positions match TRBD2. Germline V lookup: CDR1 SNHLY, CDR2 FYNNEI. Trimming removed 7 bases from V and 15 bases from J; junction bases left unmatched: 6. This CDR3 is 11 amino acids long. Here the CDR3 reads CASIAERGGFF. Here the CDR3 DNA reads TGTGCCAGCATCGCGGAGCGGGGGGGGTTCTTC.

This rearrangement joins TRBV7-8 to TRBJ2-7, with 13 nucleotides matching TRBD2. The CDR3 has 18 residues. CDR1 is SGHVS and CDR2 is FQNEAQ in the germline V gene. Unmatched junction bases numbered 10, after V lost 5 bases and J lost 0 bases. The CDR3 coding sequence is TGTGCCAGCAGCACCGGGACTAGCGGGACTCACCTCTCCTACGAGCAGTACTTC. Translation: CASSTGTSGTHLSYEQYF.

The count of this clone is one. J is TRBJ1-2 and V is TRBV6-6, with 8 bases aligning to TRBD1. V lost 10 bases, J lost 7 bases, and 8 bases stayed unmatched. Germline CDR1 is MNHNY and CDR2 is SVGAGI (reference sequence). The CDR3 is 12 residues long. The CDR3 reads CATSQGAPGYTF. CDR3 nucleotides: TGTGCCACCTCTCAGGGGGCGCCTGGCTACACCTTC.

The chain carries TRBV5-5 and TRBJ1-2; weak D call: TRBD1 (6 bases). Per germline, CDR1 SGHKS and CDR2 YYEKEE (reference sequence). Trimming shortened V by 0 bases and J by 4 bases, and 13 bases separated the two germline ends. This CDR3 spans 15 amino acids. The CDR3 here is CASSLAAGVGYGYTF. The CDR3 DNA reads TGTGCCAGCAGCTTGGCCGCAGGGGTCGGCTATGGCTACACCTTC.

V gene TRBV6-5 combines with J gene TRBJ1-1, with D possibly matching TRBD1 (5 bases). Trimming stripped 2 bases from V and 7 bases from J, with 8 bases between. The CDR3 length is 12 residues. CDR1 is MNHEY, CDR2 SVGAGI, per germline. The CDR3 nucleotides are TGTGCCAGCAGTTACGGGGCAGGTGAAGCTTTCTTT. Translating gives CASSYGAGEAFF.